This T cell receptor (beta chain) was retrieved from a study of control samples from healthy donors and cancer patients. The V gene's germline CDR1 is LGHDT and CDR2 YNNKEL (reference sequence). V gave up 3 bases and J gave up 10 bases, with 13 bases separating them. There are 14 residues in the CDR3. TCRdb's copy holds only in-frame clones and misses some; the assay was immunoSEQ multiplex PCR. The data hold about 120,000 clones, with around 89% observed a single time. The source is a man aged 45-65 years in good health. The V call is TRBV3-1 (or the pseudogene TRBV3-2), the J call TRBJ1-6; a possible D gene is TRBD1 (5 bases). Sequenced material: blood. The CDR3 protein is CASSHQTVQSPLHF. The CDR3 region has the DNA TGTGCCAGCAGCCACCAGACAGTACAATCACCCCTCCACTTT.